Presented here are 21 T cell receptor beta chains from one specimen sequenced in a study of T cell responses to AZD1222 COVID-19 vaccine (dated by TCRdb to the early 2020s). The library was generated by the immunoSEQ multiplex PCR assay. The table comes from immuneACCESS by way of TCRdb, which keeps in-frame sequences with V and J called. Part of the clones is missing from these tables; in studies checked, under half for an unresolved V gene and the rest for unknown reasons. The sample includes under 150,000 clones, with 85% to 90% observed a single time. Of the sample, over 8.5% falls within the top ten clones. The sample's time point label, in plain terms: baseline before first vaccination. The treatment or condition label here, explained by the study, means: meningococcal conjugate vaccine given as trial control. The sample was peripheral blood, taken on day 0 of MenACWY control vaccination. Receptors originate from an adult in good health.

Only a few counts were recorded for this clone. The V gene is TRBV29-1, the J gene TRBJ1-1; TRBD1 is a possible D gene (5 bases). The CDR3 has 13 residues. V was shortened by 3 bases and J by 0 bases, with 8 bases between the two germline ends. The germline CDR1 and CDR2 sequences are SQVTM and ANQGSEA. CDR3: CSVEQGLNTEAFF. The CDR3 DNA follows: TGCAGCGTTGAGCAGGGCCTGAACACTGAAGCTTTCTTT.

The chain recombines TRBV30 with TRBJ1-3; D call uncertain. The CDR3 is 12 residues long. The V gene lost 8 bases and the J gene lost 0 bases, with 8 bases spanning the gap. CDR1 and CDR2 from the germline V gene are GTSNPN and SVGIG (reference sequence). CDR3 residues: CARKHSGNTIYF. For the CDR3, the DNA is TGTGCCCGCAAGCACTCTGGAAACACCATATATTTT.

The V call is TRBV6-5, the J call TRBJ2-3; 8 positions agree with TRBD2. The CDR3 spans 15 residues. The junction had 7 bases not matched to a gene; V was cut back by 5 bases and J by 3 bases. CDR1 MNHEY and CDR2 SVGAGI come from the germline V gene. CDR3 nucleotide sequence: TGTGCCAGCAGTCAGATTAGCGGGACAACAGATACGCAGTATTTT. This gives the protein CASSQISGTTDTQYF.

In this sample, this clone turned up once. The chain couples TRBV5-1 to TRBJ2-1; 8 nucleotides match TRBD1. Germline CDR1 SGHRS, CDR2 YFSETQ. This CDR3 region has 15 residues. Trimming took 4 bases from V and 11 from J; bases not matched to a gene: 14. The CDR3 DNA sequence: TGCGCCAGCAGCCCAGGGGACAGGCCTTATTCGCAGCAGTTCTTC. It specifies CASSPGDRPYSQQFF.

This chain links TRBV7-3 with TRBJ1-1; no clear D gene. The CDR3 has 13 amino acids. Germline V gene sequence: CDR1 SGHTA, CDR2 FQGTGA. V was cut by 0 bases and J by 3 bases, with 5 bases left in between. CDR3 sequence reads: CASSLTSDTEAFF. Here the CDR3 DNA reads TGTGCCAGCAGCTTAACATCCGACACTGAAGCTTTCTTT.

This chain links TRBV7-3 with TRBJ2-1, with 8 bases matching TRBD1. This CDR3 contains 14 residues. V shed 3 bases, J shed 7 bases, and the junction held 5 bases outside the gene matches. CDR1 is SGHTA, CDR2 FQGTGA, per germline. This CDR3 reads CASSFRTGRNEQFF. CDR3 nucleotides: TGTGCCAGCAGCTTTCGGACAGGGAGGAATGAGCAGTTCTTC.

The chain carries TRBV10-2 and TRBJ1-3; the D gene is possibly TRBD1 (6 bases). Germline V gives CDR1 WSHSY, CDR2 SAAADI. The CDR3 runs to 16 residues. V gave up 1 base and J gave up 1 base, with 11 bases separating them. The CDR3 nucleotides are TGCGCCAGCAGTGAGTTCGGGACAACATCTGGAAACACCATATATTTT. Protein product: CASSEFGTTSGNTIYF.

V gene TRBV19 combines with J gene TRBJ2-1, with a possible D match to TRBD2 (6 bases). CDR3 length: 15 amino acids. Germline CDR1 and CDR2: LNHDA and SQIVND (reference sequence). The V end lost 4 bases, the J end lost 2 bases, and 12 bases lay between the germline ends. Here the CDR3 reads CASSNRLATYNEQFF. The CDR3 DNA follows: TGTGCCAGTAGTAACCGGCTAGCGACCTACAATGAGCAGTTCTTC. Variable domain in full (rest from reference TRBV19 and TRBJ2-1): DGGITQSPKYLFRKEGQNVTLSCEQNLNHDAMYWYRQDPGQGLRLIYYSQIVNDFQKGDIAEGYSVSREKKESFPLTVTSAQKNPTAFYLCASSNRLATYNEQFFGPGTRLTVL.

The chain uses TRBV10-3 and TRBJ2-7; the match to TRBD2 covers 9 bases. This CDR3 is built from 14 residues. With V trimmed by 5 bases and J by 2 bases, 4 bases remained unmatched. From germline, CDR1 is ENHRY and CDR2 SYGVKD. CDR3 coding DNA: TGTGCCATCAGTAGGACTAGCGTGGCCTACGAGCAGTACTTC. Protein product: CAISRTSVAYEQYF.

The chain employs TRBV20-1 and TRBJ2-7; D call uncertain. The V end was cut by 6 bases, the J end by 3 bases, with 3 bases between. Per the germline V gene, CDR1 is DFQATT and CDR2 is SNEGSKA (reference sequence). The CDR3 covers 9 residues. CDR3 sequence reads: CSAHYEQYF. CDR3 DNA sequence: TGCAGTGCCCACTACGAGCAGTACTTC.

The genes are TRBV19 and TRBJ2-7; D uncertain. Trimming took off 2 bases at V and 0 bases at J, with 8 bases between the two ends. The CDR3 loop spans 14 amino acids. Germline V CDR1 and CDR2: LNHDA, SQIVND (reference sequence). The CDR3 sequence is CASSITGLSYEQYF. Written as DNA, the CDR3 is TGTGCCAGTAGTATAACCGGGCTCTCCTACGAGCAGTACTTC.

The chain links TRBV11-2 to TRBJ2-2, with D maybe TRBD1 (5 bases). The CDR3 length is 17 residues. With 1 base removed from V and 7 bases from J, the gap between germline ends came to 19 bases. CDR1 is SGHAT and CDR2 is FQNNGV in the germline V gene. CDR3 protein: CASSLVWGRALVGELFF. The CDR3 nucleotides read TGTGCCAGCAGCTTAGTCTGGGGCAGGGCTTTGGTCGGGGAGCTGTTTTTT.

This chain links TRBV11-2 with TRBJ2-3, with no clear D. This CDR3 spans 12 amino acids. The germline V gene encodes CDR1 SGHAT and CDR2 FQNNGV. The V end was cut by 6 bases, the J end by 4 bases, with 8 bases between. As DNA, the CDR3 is TGTGCCAGCAGTCCACCCTCAGATACGCAGTATTTT. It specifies CASSPPSDTQYF.

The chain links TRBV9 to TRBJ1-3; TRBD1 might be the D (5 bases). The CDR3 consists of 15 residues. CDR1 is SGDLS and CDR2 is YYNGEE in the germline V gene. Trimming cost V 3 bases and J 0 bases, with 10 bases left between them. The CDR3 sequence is CASSAGGSSGNTIYF. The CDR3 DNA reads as TGTGCCAGCAGCGCGGGGGGGAGCTCTGGAAACACCATATATTTT.

CDR3 in DNA: TGTGCCAGCAGCTTAGAGGGTTCAGTAAGGGGACAGCCCCAGCATTTT. Protein sequence: CASSLEGSVRGQPQHF. The chain has TRBV7-9 and TRBJ1-5; possible D gene TRBD1, 5 bases. V dropped 1 base and J dropped 7 bases, with 17 bases sitting between them. The CDR3 loop spans 16 amino acids. Looked up from germline, CDR1 is SEHNR and CDR2 is FQNEAQ (reference sequence).

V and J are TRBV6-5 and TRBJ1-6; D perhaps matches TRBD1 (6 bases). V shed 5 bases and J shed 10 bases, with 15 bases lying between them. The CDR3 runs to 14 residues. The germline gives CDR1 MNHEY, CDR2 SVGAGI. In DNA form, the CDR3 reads TGTGCCAGCAGTCCAACAGGGACCTCATCACCCCTCCACTTT. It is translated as CASSPTGTSSPLHF.

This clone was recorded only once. CDR3 sequence reads: CASGAYWGNNQPQHF. DNA of the CDR3: TGTGCCAGCGGAGCCTATTGGGGTAACAATCAGCCCCAGCATTTT. The chain uses TRBV6-5 and TRBJ1-5; D is ambiguous. The germline V and J ends were trimmed by 8 bases and 3 bases, with 17 bases remaining between them. The CDR3 covers 15 residues. Germline CDR1 reads MNHEY; CDR2 reads SVGAGI.

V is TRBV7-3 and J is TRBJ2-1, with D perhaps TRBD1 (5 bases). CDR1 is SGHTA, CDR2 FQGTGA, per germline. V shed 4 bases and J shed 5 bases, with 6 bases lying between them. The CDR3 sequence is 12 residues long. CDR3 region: CASSSTDNEQFF. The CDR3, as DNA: TGTGCCAGCAGCTCGACAGACAATGAGCAGTTCTTC.

Here the CDR3 reads CASSLVGDPTNEKLFF. The CDR3 DNA reads as TGTGCCAGCAGCTTAGTCGGGGATCCGACTAATGAAAAACTGTTTTTT. The chain carries TRBV13 and TRBJ1-4; no clear D gene. Trimming took off 1 base at V and 2 bases at J, with 11 bases between the two ends. Germline V CDR1 and CDR2: PRHDT, FYEKMQ (reference sequence). CDR3 length: 16 residues.

The CDR3 DNA follows: TGTGCCAGCAGTTTATATACGGGGGGGGGCCTCAGCTCCTACGAGCAGTACTTC. Translating it yields CASSLYTGGGLSSYEQYF. This sequence joins TRBV27 and TRBJ2-7; TRBD2 matches 8 bases. This CDR3 region has 18 residues. With V trimmed by 1 base and J by 0 bases, 11 bases remained unmatched. Germline CDR1 reads MNHEY; CDR2 reads SMNVEV (reference sequence).

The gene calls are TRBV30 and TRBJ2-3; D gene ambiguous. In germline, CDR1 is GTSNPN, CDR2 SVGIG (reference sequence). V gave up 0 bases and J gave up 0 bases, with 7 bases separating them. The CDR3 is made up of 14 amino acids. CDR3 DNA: TGTGCCTGGAGTGTAGTGGCTAGCACAGATACGCAGTATTTT. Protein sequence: CAWSVVASTDTQYF.